This TCR beta chain was captured by sequencing in a study of blood T cell repertoires in COVID-19. As originally analysed: Nucleated cell number was recorded as an estimate derived from reference gene primer amplification. Here immunoSEQ multiplex PCR was the method, and the copy in TCRdb shows in-frame clones only, minus some. V and J calls and clone size follow that table, whereas D and trimming were derived from the DNA. This repertoire shows fewer than 150,000 clones, roughly four fifths found once; its top ten account for over 10%. The CDR3 is 15 amino acids. Trimming pared 1 base from V and 2 bases from J, leaving 10 bases between. Per germline, CDR1 SGHKS and CDR2 YYEKEE (reference sequence).

The specimen was peripheral blood. The TCR originated in a human donor in a cohort sampled during active COVID-19. The rearrangement uses TRBV5-5 and TRBJ1-5; unclear D gene. The CDR3 DNA sequence: TGTGCCAGCAGCTTGAACGTGCGGGGCAATCAGCCCCAGCATTTT. It is translated as CASSLNVRGNQPQHF.